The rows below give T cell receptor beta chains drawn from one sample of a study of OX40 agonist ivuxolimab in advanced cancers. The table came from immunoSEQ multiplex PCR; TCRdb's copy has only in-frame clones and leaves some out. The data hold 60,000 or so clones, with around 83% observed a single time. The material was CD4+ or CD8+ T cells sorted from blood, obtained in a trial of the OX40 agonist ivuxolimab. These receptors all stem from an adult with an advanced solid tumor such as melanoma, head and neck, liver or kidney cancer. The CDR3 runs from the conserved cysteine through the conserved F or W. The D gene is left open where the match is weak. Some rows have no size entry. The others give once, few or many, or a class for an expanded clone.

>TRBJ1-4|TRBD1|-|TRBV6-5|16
CASSYSPQGHDEKLFF
TGTGCCAGCAGTTACTCGCCACAGGGGCACGATGAAAAACTGTTTTTT
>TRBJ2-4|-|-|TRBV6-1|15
CASSETADAKNIQYF
TGTGCCAGCAGCGAAACAGCCGACGCCAAAAACATTCAGTACTTC
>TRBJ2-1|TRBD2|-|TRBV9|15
CASSPLGLASKEQFF
TGTGCCAGCAGCCCATTAGGACTAGCGTCCAAAGAGCAGTTCTTC
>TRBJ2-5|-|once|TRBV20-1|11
CSAQRQETQYF
TGCAGTGCGCAGAGGCAAGAGACCCAGTACTTC
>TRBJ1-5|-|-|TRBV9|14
CASSPGPGYQPQHF
TGTGCCAGCAGCCCAGGCCCGGGGTATCAGCCCCAGCATTTT
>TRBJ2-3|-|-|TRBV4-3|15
CASSLEHRRTDTQYF
TGCGCCAGCAGCCTTGAGCACAGGAGGACAGATACGCAGTATTTT
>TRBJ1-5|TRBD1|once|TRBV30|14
CAWSGTGGNQPQHF
TGTGCCTGGAGTGGGACAGGGGGCAATCAGCCCCAGCATTTT
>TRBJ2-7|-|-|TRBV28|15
CASSPQGGEAYEQYF
TGTGCCAGCAGTCCTCAGGGGGGAGAAGCCTACGAGCAGTACTTC
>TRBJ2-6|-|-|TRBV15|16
CATRREIGTGANVLTF
TGTGCCACCAGGAGAGAAATAGGGACTGGGGCCAACGTCCTGACTTTC
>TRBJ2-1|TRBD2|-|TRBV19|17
CASSTSAGGRSYNEQFF
TGTGCCAGTAGTACATCCGCGGGAGGGAGGTCCTACAATGAGCAGTTCTTC
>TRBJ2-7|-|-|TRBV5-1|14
CASSPAGPTYEQYF
TGCGCCAGCAGCCCCGCAGGGCCCACCTACGAGCAGTACTTC
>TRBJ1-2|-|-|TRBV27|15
CASSLYRGVDYGYTF
TGTGCCAGCAGTTTATATCGGGGGGTAGACTATGGCTACACCTTC
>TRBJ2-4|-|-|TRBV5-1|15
CASSLAWGGENIQYF
TGCGCCAGCAGCTTGGCTTGGGGGGGCGAAAACATTCAGTACTTC
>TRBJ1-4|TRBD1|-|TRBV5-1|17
CASSRAGQGGANEKLFF
TGCGCCAGCAGCCGTGCTGGACAGGGAGGCGCTAATGAAAAACTGTTTTTT
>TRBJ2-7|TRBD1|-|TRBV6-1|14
CASSATQGASEQYF
TGTGCCAGCAGTGCCACACAGGGGGCGAGCGAGCAGTACTTC
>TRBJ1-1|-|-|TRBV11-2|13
CASSLLGGERAFF
TGTGCCAGCAGCCTCCTCGGCGGAGAAAGGGCTTTCTTT
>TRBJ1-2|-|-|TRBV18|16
CASSPQPQPGNYGYTF
TGTGCCAGCTCACCACAACCGCAGCCAGGAAACTATGGCTACACCTTC
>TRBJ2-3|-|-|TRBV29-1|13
CSVETGSTDTQYF
TGCAGCGTTGAGACAGGAAGCACAGATACGCAGTATTTT
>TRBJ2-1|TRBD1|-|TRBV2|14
CASSGGQTYNEQFF
TGTGCCAGCAGTGGGGGACAGACCTACAATGAGCAGTTCTTC
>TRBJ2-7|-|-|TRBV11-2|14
CASSHTSGAYEQYF
TGTGCCAGCAGCCACACCTCTGGGGCCTACGAGCAGTACTTC
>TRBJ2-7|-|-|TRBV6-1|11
CASREGNEQYF
TGTGCCAGCAGGGAGGGTAACGAGCAGTACTTC
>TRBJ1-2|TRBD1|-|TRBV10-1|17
CASRASGTGGPNYGYTF
TGCGCCAGCAGGGCTTCCGGGACAGGGGGCCCTAACTATGGCTACACCTTC
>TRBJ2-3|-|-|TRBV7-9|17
CASSSTGPWDPLDTQYF
TGTGCCAGCAGCTCCACAGGACCATGGGACCCGCTGGATACGCAGTATTTT
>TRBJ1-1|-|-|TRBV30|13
CAQIGYSNTEAFF
TGTGCCCAAATAGGGTACTCGAACACTGAAGCTTTCTTT
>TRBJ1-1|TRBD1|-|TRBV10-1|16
CASSESATGSFGEAFF
TGCGCCAGCAGTGAGTCGGCGACAGGGTCATTTGGTGAAGCTTTCTTT
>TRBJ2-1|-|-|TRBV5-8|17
CASSWDLDRSSYNEQFF
TGTGCCAGCAGTTGGGACCTTGACCGAAGCTCCTACAATGAGCAGTTCTTC
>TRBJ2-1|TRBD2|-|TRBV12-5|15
CASGLGGSTYNEQFF
TGTGCTAGTGGTTTAGGCGGGAGTACCTACAATGAGCAGTTCTTC
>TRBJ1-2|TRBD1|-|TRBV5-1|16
CASSSAPGDRVLGYTF
TGCGCCAGCAGCTCCGCGCCGGGAGACAGGGTTCTTGGCTACACCTTC
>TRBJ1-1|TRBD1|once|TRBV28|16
CASSLTLGQGNTEAFF
TGTGCCAGCAGTTTAACTCTGGGACAGGGGAACACTGAAGCTTTCTTT
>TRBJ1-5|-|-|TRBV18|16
CASSPTWADFNQPQHF
TGTGCCAGCTCACCAACCTGGGCGGATTTCAATCAGCCCCAGCATTTT
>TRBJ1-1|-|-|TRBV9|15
CASSVTFGGSTEAFF
TGTGCCAGCAGCGTAACGTTCGGCGGAAGCACTGAAGCTTTCTTT
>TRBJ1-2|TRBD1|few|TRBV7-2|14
CASSPRTGDYGYTF
TGTGCCAGCAGCCCTCGGACAGGGGACTATGGCTACACCTTC